This is a list of T cell receptor beta chains from one sample in a study of CD8+CD57+ T cells in acquired aplastic anemia. TCRdb re-analysed the reads in MiXCR, keeping a single row per CDR3 protein. Among 100,000 to 150,000 distinct CDR3 sequences, approximately 36% were seen once, and the ten largest hold over 2%. Sequenced sample: sorted CD4+, CD8+, or CD8+CD57+ T cells (not recorded which) from PBMCs. These receptors all stem from a human donor with aplastic anemia. The CDR3 runs from the conserved cysteine through the conserved F or W. A D gene is named only where the DNA matches it firmly. The listing skips clone size in some rows; elsewhere it reads once, few, many or a size class.

clone size: many; CDR3 length: 15; J gene: TRBJ2-3; V gene: TRBV27; D gene: -; CDR3 DNA: TGTGCCAGCAAAAGGCTCGCCGTTTCGGGAGATACGCAGTATTTT; CDR3 protein: CASKRLAVSGDTQYF
clone size: -; CDR3 length: 13; J gene: TRBJ1-1; V gene: TRBV9; D gene: TRBD1; CDR3 DNA: TGTGCCAGCAGCGTCGCCGGGACAGGGGCAACTTTCTTT; CDR3 protein: CASSVAGTGATFF
clone size: -; CDR3 length: 15; J gene: TRBJ1-6; V gene: TRBV7-8; D gene: TRBD1; CDR3 DNA: TGTGCCAGCAGCTTAGTCGGGACAGGGGACTCACCCCTCCACTTT; CDR3 protein: CASSLVGTGDSPLHF
clone size: once; CDR3 length: 12; J gene: TRBJ2-7; V gene: TRBV10-3; D gene: -; CDR3 DNA: TGTGCCATCAATCAGGAATCCTACGAGCAGTACTTC; CDR3 protein: CAINQESYEQYF
clone size: many; CDR3 length: 15; J gene: TRBJ2-1; V gene: TRBV5-6; D gene: -; CDR3 DNA: TGTGCCAGCAGCTTGAGGGGGGTCCGTAACAATGAGCAGTTCTTC; CDR3 protein: CASSLRGVRNNEQFF
clone size: many; CDR3 length: 15; J gene: TRBJ2-7; V gene: TRBV5-1; D gene: TRBD2; CDR3 DNA: TGCGCCAGCAGCTCGGGGGGGGGATCTGGCTACGAGCAGTACTTC; CDR3 protein: CASSSGGGSGYEQYF
clone size: many; CDR3 length: 14; J gene: TRBJ1-4; V gene: TRBV5-1; D gene: -; CDR3 DNA: TGCGCCAGCCAGGAATCCGCAACTAATGAAAAACTGTTTTTT; CDR3 protein: CASQESATNEKLFF
clone size: -; CDR3 length: 13; J gene: TRBJ2-7; V gene: TRBV19; D gene: TRBD2; CDR3 DNA: TGTGCCAGTAGTCTGGGACTAGCGGGGGCGGCCGACTTC; CDR3 protein: CASSLGLAGAADF
clone size: -; CDR3 length: 14; J gene: TRBJ2-7; V gene: TRBV24-1; D gene: -; CDR3 DNA: TGTGCCACCAGTGAGCCCGGCGGGGCCTACGAGCAGTACTTC; CDR3 protein: CATSEPGGAYEQYF
clone size: -; CDR3 length: 17; J gene: TRBJ2-5; V gene: TRBV15; D gene: -; CDR3 DNA: TGTGCCACCAGCAGAGAGCTCCCGGGACGCGACGGGGGGACCCAGTACTTC; CDR3 protein: CATSRELPGRDGGTQYF
clone size: many; CDR3 length: 16; J gene: TRBJ2-1; V gene: TRBV7-2; D gene: TRBD2; CDR3 DNA: TGTGCCAGCAGCTTAGATCCGGGGGGCTCCTACAATGAGCAGTTCTTC; CDR3 protein: CASSLDPGGSYNEQFF
clone size: -; CDR3 length: 13; J gene: TRBJ2-2; V gene: TRBV27; D gene: -; CDR3 DNA: TGTGCCAGCAGCCGCAGTGGGGCCGGGGAGCTGTTTTTT; CDR3 protein: CASSRSGAGELFF
clone size: many; CDR3 length: 11; J gene: TRBJ2-7; V gene: TRBV29-1; D gene: -; CDR3 DNA: TGCAGCGTTGAAGAGTCCTACGAGCAGTACTTC; CDR3 protein: CSVEESYEQYF
clone size: many; CDR3 length: 15; J gene: TRBJ1-4; V gene: TRBV7-3; D gene: -; CDR3 DNA: TGTGCCAGCAGCTTCTACAGGGCAACTAATGAAAAACTGTTTTTT; CDR3 protein: CASSFYRATNEKLFF
clone size: -; CDR3 length: 14; J gene: TRBJ2-3; V gene: TRBV20-1; D gene: TRBD1; CDR3 DNA: TGCAGTGCTAGAGAGGCAGGGGGCGGGAATGCGCAGTATTTT; CDR3 protein: CSAREAGGGNAQYF
clone size: once; CDR3 length: 15; J gene: TRBJ1-2; V gene: TRBV5-1; D gene: -; CDR3 DNA: TGCGCCAGCAGCCAAAGGGGAATGATTGACTATGGCTACACCTTC; CDR3 protein: CASSQRGMIDYGYTF
clone size: -; CDR3 length: 15; J gene: TRBJ1-5; V gene: TRBV15; D gene: -; CDR3 DNA: TGTGCCACCAGCAGAATGGACCACCGCCGAGAGACCCAGCATTTT; CDR3 protein: CATSRMDHRRETQHF
clone size: once; CDR3 length: 12; J gene: TRBJ2-7; V gene: TRBV29-1; D gene: -; CDR3 DNA: TGCAGCGCCGTGGTGGCGGACTACGAGCAGTACTTC; CDR3 protein: CSAVVADYEQYF
clone size: -; CDR3 length: 11; J gene: TRBJ2-3; V gene: TRBV24-1; D gene: -; CDR3 DNA: TGTGCCACCAGTGATTTGGATACGCAGTATTTT; CDR3 protein: CATSDLDTQYF
clone size: once; CDR3 length: 12; J gene: TRBJ1-1; V gene: TRBV20-1; D gene: -; CDR3 DNA: TGCAGTGCTATCCCCCTATCCACTGAAGCTTTCTTT; CDR3 protein: CSAIPLSTEAFF
clone size: -; CDR3 length: 15; J gene: TRBJ2-3; V gene: TRBV20-1; D gene: TRBD2; CDR3 DNA: TGCAGTGTTGGACTAGCGGGGACTAGCACAGATACGCAGTATTTT; CDR3 protein: CSVGLAGTSTDTQYF
clone size: -; CDR3 length: 12; J gene: TRBJ1-6; V gene: TRBV12-3/TRBV12-4; D gene: -; CDR3 DNA: TGTGCCAGCAGTTTAGCCACTGCCCCCCTCCACTTT; CDR3 protein: CASSLATAPLHF
clone size: -; CDR3 length: 15; J gene: TRBJ1-5; V gene: TRBV15; D gene: -; CDR3 DNA: TGTGCCACCAGCACCTCGGGTAATAGCAATCAGCCCCAGCATTTT; CDR3 protein: CATSTSGNSNQPQHF
clone size: -; CDR3 length: 14; J gene: TRBJ2-5; V gene: TRBV19; D gene: -; CDR3 DNA: TGTGCCAGTAGTATCGCGGGACAAACAGAGACCCAGTACTTC; CDR3 protein: CASSIAGQTETQYF
clone size: many; CDR3 length: 16; J gene: TRBJ2-7; V gene: TRBV7-2; D gene: TRBD1; CDR3 DNA: TGTGCCAGCAGCTTAGGCGCGGGGACAGGGACCTACGAGCAGTACTTC; CDR3 protein: CASSLGAGTGTYEQYF
clone size: once; CDR3 length: 13; J gene: TRBJ1-5; V gene: TRBV6-1; D gene: -; CDR3 DNA: TGTGCCAGCAGAACGACAGACAATCAGCCCCAGCATTTT; CDR3 protein: CASRTTDNQPQHF
clone size: -; CDR3 length: 17; J gene: TRBJ2-5; V gene: TRBV7-2; D gene: TRBD2; CDR3 DNA: TGTGCCAGCAGCTTAGGGCCTAGCGGGTTTGATCAAGAGACCCAGTACTTC; CDR3 protein: CASSLGPSGFDQETQYF
clone size: many; CDR3 length: 15; J gene: TRBJ1-2; V gene: TRBV10-3; D gene: TRBD1; CDR3 DNA: TGTGCCATCAGTGAGGCGGACAGGGGGGTGGCTGGCTACACCTTC; CDR3 protein: CAISEADRGVAGYTF
clone size: many; CDR3 length: 13; J gene: TRBJ1-2; V gene: TRBV12-3/TRBV12-4; D gene: -; CDR3 DNA: TGTGCCAGCAGTTTAGACGCCTCCTATGGCTACACCTTC; CDR3 protein: CASSLDASYGYTF
clone size: -; CDR3 length: 10; J gene: TRBJ1-2; V gene: TRBV29-1; D gene: -; CDR3 DNA: TGCAGCGTTGGTAGGGCTGGAAACACCTTC; CDR3 protein: CSVGRAGNTF
clone size: many; CDR3 length: 14; J gene: TRBJ2-3; V gene: TRBV11-2; D gene: -; CDR3 DNA: TGTGCCAGCAGCTTGGGAAGGGGGGGAGATACGCAGTATTTT; CDR3 protein: CASSLGRGGDTQYF
clone size: many; CDR3 length: 15; J gene: TRBJ2-7; V gene: TRBV15; D gene: -; CDR3 DNA: TGTGCCACCAGCAGAGAGGGGGGCTTCTCCTACGAGCAGTACTTC; CDR3 protein: CATSREGGFSYEQYF
clone size: many; CDR3 length: 14; J gene: TRBJ2-3; V gene: TRBV5-5; D gene: -; CDR3 DNA: TGTGCCAGCAGCCCGGGACCCGGCATGGATACGCAGTATTTT; CDR3 protein: CASSPGPGMDTQYF
clone size: once; CDR3 length: 14; J gene: TRBJ2-7; V gene: TRBV7-9; D gene: -; CDR3 DNA: TGTGCCAGCAGCCCCGCGGGACAGCCCTACGAGCAGTACTTC; CDR3 protein: CASSPAGQPYEQYF
clone size: many; CDR3 length: 14; J gene: TRBJ2-1; V gene: TRBV19; D gene: TRBD1; CDR3 DNA: TGTGCCAGTAGTATCGTACAGGGGGCGTATGAGCAGTTCTTC; CDR3 protein: CASSIVQGAYEQFF
clone size: -; CDR3 length: 13; J gene: TRBJ2-7; V gene: TRBV29-1; D gene: -; CDR3 DNA: TGCAGCCCCACTGGCGGGTCCTCCTACGAGCAGTACTTC; CDR3 protein: CSPTGGSSYEQYF
clone size: -; CDR3 length: 17; J gene: TRBJ2-7; V gene: TRBV12-3/TRBV12-4; D gene: -; CDR3 DNA: TGTGCCAGCAGCCAGAGCGACCCAGGGCTGGGGTCCTACGAGCAGTACTTC; CDR3 protein: CASSQSDPGLGSYEQYF
clone size: many; CDR3 length: 16; J gene: TRBJ1-5; V gene: TRBV24-1; D gene: -; CDR3 DNA: TGTGCCACCAGTGGATTTCGACTTACCTCAGTGGGGCCCCAGCATTTT; CDR3 protein: CATSGFRLTSVGPQHF
clone size: many; CDR3 length: 19; J gene: TRBJ1-6; V gene: TRBV7-3; D gene: TRBD1; CDR3 DNA: TGTGCCAGCAGCTTAAGGGCGGGACAGGGCCTGTTGGGGCGTTCACCCCTCCACTTT; CDR3 protein: CASSLRAGQGLLGRSPLHF
clone size: once; CDR3 length: 16; J gene: TRBJ2-1; V gene: TRBV15; D gene: TRBD2; CDR3 DNA: TGTGCCACCAGCAGGGGGAGGGGCGGGAGTGGCTATGAGCAGTTCTTC; CDR3 protein: CATSRGRGGSGYEQFF
clone size: many; CDR3 length: 14; J gene: TRBJ1-2; V gene: TRBV12-3/TRBV12-4; D gene: -; CDR3 DNA: TGTGCCAGCAGTTTAGAAGAGGGAAACTATGGCTACACCTTC; CDR3 protein: CASSLEEGNYGYTF